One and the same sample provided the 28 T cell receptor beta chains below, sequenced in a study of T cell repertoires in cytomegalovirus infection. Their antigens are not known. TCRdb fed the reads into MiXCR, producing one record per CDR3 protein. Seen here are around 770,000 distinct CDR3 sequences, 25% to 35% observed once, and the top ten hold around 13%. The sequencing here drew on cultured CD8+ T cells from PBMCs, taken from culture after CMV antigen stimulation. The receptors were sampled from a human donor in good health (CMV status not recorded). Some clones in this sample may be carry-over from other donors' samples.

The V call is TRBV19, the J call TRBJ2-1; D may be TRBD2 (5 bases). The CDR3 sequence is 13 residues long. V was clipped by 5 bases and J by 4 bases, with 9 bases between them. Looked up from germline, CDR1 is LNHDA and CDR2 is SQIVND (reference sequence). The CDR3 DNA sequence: TGTGCCAGTAGTTCCCTAGCTTACAATGAGCAGTTCTTC. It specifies CASSSLAYNEQFF.

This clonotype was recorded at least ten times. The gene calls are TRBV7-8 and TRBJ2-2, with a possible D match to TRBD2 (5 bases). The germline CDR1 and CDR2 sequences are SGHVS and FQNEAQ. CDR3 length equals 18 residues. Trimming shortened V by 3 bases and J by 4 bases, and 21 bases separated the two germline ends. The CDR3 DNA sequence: TGTGCCAGCAGCTTGGGCCTAATCACTAGTAGTGTCACCGGGGAGCTGTTTTTT. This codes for CASSLGLITSSVTGELFF.

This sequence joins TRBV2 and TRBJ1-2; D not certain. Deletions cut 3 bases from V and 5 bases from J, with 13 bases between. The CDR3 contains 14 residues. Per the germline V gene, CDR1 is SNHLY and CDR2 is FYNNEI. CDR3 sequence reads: CASSEARALYGYTF. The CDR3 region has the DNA TGTGCCAGCAGTGAGGCAAGGGCCCTTTATGGCTACACCTTC.

The CDR3 DNA is TGTGCCAGCAGCGCCGGGACAGGGAGCAGTAGGAATGAAAAACTGTTTTTT. Its protein product is CASSAGTGSSRNEKLFF. V is TRBV7-9 and J is TRBJ1-4, with 9 bases that match TRBD1. V lost 5 bases, J lost 5 bases, and 12 bases stayed unmatched. Germline V lookup: CDR1 SEHNR, CDR2 FQNEAQ (reference sequence). There are 17 residues in the CDR3.

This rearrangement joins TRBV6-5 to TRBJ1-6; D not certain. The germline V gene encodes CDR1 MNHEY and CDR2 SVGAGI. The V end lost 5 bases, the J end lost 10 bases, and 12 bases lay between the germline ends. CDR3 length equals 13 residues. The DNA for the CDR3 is TGTGCCAGCAGTACCTCGGGGAACTCACCCCTCCACTTT. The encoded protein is CASSTSGNSPLHF.

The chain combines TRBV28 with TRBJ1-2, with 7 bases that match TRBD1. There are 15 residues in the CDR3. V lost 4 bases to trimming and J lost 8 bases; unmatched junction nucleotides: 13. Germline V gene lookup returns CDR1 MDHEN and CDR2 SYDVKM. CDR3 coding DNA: TGTGCCAGCAGTTCCCCCGGGACAGAGGAGAGAGGCTACACCTTC. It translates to CASSSPGTEERGYTF.

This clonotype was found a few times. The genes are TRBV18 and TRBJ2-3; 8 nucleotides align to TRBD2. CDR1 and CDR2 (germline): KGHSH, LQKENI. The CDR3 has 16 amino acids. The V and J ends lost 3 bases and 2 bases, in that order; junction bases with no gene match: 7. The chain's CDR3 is CASSPRAGANTDTQYF. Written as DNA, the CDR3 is TGTGCCAGCTCACCCCGAGCGGGAGCCAACACAGATACGCAGTATTTT.

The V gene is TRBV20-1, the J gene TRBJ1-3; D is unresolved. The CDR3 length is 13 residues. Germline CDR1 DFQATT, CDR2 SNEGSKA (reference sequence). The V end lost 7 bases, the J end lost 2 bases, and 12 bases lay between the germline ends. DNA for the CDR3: TGCAGTGTTTCGGGGATAACTGGAAACACCATATATTTT. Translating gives CSVSGITGNTIYF.

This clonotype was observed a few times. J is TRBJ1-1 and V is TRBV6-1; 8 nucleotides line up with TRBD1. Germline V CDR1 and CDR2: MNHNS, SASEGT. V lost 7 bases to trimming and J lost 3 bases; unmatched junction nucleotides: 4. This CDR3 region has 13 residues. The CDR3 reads CASKDRVDTEAFF. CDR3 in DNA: TGTGCCAGCAAGGACAGGGTAGACACTGAAGCTTTCTTT.

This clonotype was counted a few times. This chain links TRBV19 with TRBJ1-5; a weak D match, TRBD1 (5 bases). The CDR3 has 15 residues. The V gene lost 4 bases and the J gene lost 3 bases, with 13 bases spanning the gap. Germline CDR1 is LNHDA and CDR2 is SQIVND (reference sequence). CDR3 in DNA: TGTGCCAGTAGTACCAGGGACGCCTCCAATCAGCCCCAGCATTTT. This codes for CASSTRDASNQPQHF.

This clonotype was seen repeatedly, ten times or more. DNA for the CDR3: TGTGCCAGTAGTATGGACAGCTACAATGAGCAGTTCTTC. This codes for CASSMDSYNEQFF. The J gene is TRBJ2-1, the V gene TRBV19; perhaps TRBD1 as D (6 bases). Germline values: CDR1 LNHDA, CDR2 SQIVND (reference sequence). Trimming stripped 3 bases from V and 3 bases from J, with 6 bases between. There are 13 residues in the CDR3.

The CDR3 region is CASRGWGQETQYF. In DNA, the CDR3 is TGTGCCAGCAGGGGCTGGGGGCAAGAGACCCAGTACTTC. The chain carries TRBV27 and TRBJ2-5; D is perhaps TRBD1 or TRBD2 (5 bases each). The CDR3 runs to 13 residues. CDR1 and CDR2 (germline): MNHEY, SMNVEV (reference sequence). The ends were cut back, 6 bases at V and 2 bases at J, with 10 bases in the middle.

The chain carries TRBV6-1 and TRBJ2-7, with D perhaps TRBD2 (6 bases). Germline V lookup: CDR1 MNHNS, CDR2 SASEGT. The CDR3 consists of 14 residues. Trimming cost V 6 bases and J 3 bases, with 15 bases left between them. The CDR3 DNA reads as TGTGCCAGCAGGTCCTCCGGGAGTTACTACGAGCAGTACTTC. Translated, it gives CASRSSGSYYEQYF.

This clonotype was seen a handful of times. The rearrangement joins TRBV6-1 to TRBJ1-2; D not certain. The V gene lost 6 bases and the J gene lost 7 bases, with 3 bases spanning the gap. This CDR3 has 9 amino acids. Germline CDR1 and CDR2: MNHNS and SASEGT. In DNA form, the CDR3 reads TGTGCCAGCAGGGCTGGCTACACCTTC. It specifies CASRAGYTF.

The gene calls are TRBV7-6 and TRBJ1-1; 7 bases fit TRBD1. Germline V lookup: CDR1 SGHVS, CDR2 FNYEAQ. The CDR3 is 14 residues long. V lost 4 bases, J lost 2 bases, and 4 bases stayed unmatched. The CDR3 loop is CASSSGQYNTEAFF. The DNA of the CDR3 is TGTGCCAGCAGCTCGGGACAGTACAACACTGAAGCTTTCTTT.

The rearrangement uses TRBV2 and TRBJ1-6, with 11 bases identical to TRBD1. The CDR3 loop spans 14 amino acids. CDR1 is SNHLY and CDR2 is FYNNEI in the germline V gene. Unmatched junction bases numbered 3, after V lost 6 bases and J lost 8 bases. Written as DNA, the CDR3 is TGTGCCAGCAGGGGGGACAGGGGGGATTCACCCCTCCACTTT. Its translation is CASRGDRGDSPLHF. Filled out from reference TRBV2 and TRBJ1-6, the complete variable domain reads EPEVTQTPSHQVTQMGQEVILRCVPISNHLYFYWYRQILGQKVEFLVSFYNNEISEKSEIFDDQFSVERPDGSNFTLKIRSTKLEDSAMYFCASRGDRGDSPLHFGNGTRLTVT.

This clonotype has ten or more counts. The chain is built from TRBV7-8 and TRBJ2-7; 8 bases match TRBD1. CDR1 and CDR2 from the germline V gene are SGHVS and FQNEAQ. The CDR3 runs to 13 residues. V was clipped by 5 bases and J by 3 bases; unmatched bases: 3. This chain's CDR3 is CASSLDRGYEQYV. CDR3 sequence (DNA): TGTGCCAGCAGCCTAGACAGGGGCTACGAGCAGTACGTC.

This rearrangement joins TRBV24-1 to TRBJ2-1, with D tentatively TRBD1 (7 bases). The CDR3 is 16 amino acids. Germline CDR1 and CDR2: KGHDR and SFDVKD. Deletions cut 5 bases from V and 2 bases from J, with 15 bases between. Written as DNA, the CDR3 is TGTGCCACCAGTGCCTGGGGGGACAGCCCCTACAATGAGCAGTTCTTC. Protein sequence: CATSAWGDSPYNEQFF.

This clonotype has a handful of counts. Here the CDR3 DNA reads TGTGCCAGCACTGAAGGAGACCCCAGCTATAATTCACCCCTCCACTTT. Translation gives CASTEGDPSYNSPLHF. This chain joins TRBV27 and TRBJ1-6; D gene ambiguous. This CDR3 is built from 16 residues. From germline, CDR1 is MNHEY and CDR2 SMNVEV (reference sequence). Trimming removed 7 bases at V and 3 bases at J, with 16 bases between.

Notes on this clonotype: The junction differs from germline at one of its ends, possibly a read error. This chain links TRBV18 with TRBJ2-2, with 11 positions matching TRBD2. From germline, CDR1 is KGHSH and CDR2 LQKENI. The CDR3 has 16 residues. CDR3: CASPGTSGDSTGEPFF. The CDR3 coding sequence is TGTGCCAGCCCTGGGACTAGCGGTGACAGCACCGGGGAGCCGTTTTTT.

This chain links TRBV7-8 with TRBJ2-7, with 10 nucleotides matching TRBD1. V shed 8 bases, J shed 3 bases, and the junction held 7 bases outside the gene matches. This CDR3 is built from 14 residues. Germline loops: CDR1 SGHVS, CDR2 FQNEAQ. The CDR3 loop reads CASADRGRNYEQYV. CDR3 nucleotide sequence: TGTGCCAGCGCCGACAGGGGGCGAAACTACGAGCAGTACGTC.

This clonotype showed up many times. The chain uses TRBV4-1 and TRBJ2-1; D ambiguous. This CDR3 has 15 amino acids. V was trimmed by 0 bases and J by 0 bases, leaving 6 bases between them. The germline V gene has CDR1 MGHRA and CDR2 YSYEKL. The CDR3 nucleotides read TGCGCCAGCAGCCAAGACATGAGCTCCTACAATGAGCAGTTCTTC. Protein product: CASSQDMSSYNEQFF.

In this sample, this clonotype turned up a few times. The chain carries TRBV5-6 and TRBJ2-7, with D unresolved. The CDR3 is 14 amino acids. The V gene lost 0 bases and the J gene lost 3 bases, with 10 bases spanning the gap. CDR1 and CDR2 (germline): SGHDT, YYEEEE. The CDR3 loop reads CASSLGAAIYEQYF. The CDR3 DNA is TGTGCCAGCAGCTTGGGGGCAGCAATCTACGAGCAGTACTTC. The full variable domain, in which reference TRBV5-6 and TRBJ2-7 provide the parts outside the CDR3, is DAGVTQSPTHLIKTRGQQVTLRCSPKSGHDTVSWYQQALGQGPQFIFQYYEEEERQRGNFPDRFSGHQFPNYSSELNVNALLLGDSALYLCASSLGAAIYEQYFGPGTRLTVT.

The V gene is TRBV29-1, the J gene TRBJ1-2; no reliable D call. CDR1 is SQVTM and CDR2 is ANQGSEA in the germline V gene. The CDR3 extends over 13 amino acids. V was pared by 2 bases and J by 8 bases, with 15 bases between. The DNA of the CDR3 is TGCAGCGTTGAATCAGAGTCGCCCGGAGGCTACACCTTC. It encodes CSVESESPGGYTF.

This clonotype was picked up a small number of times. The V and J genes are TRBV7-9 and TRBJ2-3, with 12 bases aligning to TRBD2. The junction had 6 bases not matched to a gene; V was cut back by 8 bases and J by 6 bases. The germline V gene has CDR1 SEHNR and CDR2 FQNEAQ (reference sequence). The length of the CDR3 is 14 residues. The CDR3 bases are TGTGCCAGCGCTTTGACTAGCGGGGGTGATACGCAGTATTTT. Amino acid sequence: CASALTSGGDTQYF.

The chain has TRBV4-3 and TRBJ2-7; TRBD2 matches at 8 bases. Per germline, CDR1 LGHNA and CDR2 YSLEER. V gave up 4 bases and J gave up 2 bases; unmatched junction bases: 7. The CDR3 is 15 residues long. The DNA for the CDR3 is TGCGCCAGCAGCCTCCGGGCGGGGGGAGCCTACGAGCAGTACTTC. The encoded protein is CASSLRAGGAYEQYF.

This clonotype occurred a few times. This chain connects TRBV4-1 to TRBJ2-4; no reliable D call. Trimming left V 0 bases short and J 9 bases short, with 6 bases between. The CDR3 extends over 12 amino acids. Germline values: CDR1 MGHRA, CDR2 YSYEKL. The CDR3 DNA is TGCGCCAGCAGCCAAGATGACGCCATTCAGTACTTC. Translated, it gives CASSQDDAIQYF.

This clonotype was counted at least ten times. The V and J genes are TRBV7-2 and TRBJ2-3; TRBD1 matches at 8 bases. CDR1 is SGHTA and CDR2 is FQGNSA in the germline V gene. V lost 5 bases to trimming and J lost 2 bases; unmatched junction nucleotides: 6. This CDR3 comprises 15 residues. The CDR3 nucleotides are TGTGCCAGCAGCATGGACAGGGCTTACACAGATACGCAGTATTTT. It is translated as CASSMDRAYTDTQYF. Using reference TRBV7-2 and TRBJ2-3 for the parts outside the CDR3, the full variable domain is GAGVSQSPSNKVTEKGKDVELRCDPISGHTALYWYRQSLGQGLEFLIYFQGNSAPDKSGLPSDRFSAERTGGSVSTLTIQRTQQEDSAVYLCASSMDRAYTDTQYFGPGTRLTVL.